This entry lists 16 T cell receptor beta chains sequenced from one sample in a study of blood T cell repertoires in COVID-19. Data came from immunoSEQ multiplex PCR; TCRdb stores just in-frame clones and leaves some out. The table lists about 78,000 clones, more than 75% of them singletons. Sequenced sample: peripheral blood. The receptors were sampled from a man in his fifties or sixties with active or convalescent COVID-19.

The rearrangement joins TRBV30 to TRBJ1-2, with TRBD1 matching 9 bases. The CDR3 totals 14 residues. V gave up 4 bases and J gave up 6 bases; unmatched junction bases: 9. CDR1 is GTSNPN and CDR2 is SVGIG in the germline V gene (reference sequence). The CDR3 reads CAWTRRDRDNGYTF. For the CDR3, the DNA is TGTGCCTGGACCCGACGGGACAGGGATAATGGCTACACCTTC.

This clone was recorded only once. The genes are TRBV4-3 and TRBJ2-1, with TRBD1 matching over 9 bases. CDR1 is LGHNA and CDR2 is YSLEER in the germline V gene. This CDR3 has 18 residues. The trim removed 1 base at V and 10 bases at J, leaving 17 bases unmatched. The CDR3 spells CASSQGQGLLGTGIEQFF. Here the CDR3 DNA reads TGCGCCAGCAGCCAAGGCCAAGGATTACTAGGGACAGGGATAGAGCAGTTCTTC.

The genes are TRBV5-6 and TRBJ1-1; TRBD1 might be the D (5 bases). The CDR3 contains 15 residues. Germline V gene data show CDR1 as SGHDT and CDR2 as YYEEEE. With 4 bases removed from V and 0 bases from J, the gap between germline ends came to 13 bases. The CDR3 here is CASSPGAGVNTEAFF. CDR3 nucleotides: TGTGCCAGCAGCCCTGGGGCCGGTGTGAACACTGAAGCTTTCTTT.

This chain connects TRBV5-1 to TRBJ1-3; D unresolved. This CDR3 is 15 amino acids long. Germline CDR1 and CDR2: SGHRS and YFSETQ. The V and J ends lost 0 bases and 0 bases respectively, with 7 bases between them. CDR3 in DNA: TGCGCCAGCAGCTTGGATGGAGACTCTGGAAACACCATATATTTT. This sequence encodes CASSLDGDSGNTIYF.

V and J are TRBV7-6 and TRBJ2-6, with a weak D call TRBD1 (5 bases). The V end was cut by 5 bases, the J end by 3 bases, with 17 bases between. The CDR3 is 17 residues long. Germline lookup yields CDR1 SGHVS and CDR2 FNYEAQ. Here the CDR3 reads CASSPGRAAGGANVLTF. CDR3 in DNA: TGTGCCAGCAGCCCGGGCAGGGCGGCTGGTGGGGCCAACGTCCTGACTTTC.

V usage is TRBV5-1 and J usage is TRBJ2-3; TRBD1 agrees at 10 bases. CDR3 length: 16 residues. Per germline, CDR1 SGHRS and CDR2 YFSETQ. The V gene end was trimmed by 0 bases and the J gene end by 4 bases; junction bases not matched to a gene: 5. The CDR3 sequence is CASSLEGQGTPDTQYF. CDR3 nucleotide sequence: TGCGCCAGCAGCTTGGAGGGACAGGGGACCCCAGATACGCAGTATTTT.

The chain joins TRBV10-3 to TRBJ1-6; 8 nucleotides match TRBD1. V dropped 8 bases and J dropped 6; count of bases not matched to a gene: 0. CDR3 size: 12 residues. Germline CDR1 ENHRY, CDR2 SYGVKD. The CDR3 loop reads CAIGQGNSPLHF. CDR3 bases: TGTGCCATCGGACAGGGTAATTCACCCCTCCACTTT.

The gene calls are TRBV5-1 and TRBJ1-5; D remains ambiguous. CDR1 and CDR2 (germline): SGHRS, YFSETQ. The V end was cut by 0 bases, the J end by 7 bases, with 11 bases between. This CDR3 has 14 amino acids. This CDR3 reads CASSLGEGSQPQHF. The CDR3 DNA sequence: TGCGCCAGCAGCTTGGGGGAGGGCAGCCAGCCCCAGCATTTT.

V is TRBV11-2 and J is TRBJ1-5; D is uncertain. V was clipped by 6 bases and J by 6 bases, with 12 bases between them. Germline loops: CDR1 SGHAT, CDR2 FQNNGV. This CDR3 is built from 13 residues. CDR3 DNA: TGTGCCAGCAGTTCTAATTCAGGTCAGCCCCAGCATTTT. It yields the protein CASSSNSGQPQHF.

This chain connects TRBV6-6 to TRBJ1-1, with a tentative D call TRBD1 (6 bases). Looked up from germline, CDR1 is MNHNY and CDR2 is SVGAGI (reference sequence). V lost 5 bases, J lost 4 bases, and 11 bases lay in between. The CDR3 length is 13 residues. The DNA of the CDR3 is TGTGCCAGCAGTCCGGACAGCTTCACTGAAGCTTTCTTT. Translated: CASSPDSFTEAFF.

In this sample, this clone turned up once. The chain is built from TRBV6-5 and TRBJ2-1; the match to TRBD1 covers 7 bases. Germline V gene lookup returns CDR1 MNHEY and CDR2 SVGAGI. The CDR3 spans 15 residues. V dropped 8 bases and J dropped 4; count of bases not matched to a gene: 11. The CDR3 sequence is CASSPPTGTYNEQFF. The CDR3 bases are TGTGCCAGCTCACCCCCGACAGGGACATACAATGAGCAGTTCTTC.

The chain couples TRBV6-1 to TRBJ1-5, with TRBD1 matching 8 bases. Germline assignment: CDR1 MNHNS and CDR2 SASEGT. CDR3 length: 17 residues. The V gene end was trimmed by 1 base and the J gene end by 0 bases; junction bases not matched to a gene: 5. CDR3 DNA: TGTGCCAGCAGTGAAGTGGGGACAGGCACTAGCAATCAGCCCCAGCATTTT. This sequence encodes CASSEVGTGTSNQPQHF.

The chain is built from TRBV9 and TRBJ2-3, with 7 bases matching TRBD1. With 0 bases clipped from V and 6 bases from J, the junction kept 10 bases outside the gene matches. This CDR3 comprises 16 residues. Germline V CDR1 and CDR2: SGDLS, YYNGEE. CDR3 bases: TGTGCCAGCAGCGTAGAGCCAGGGGGTTCATGGGATACGCAGTATTTT. It translates to CASSVEPGGSWDTQYF.

V usage is TRBV28 and J usage is TRBJ2-7; D is possibly TRBD1 (5 bases). Trimming stripped 4 bases from V and 1 base from J, with 20 bases between. CDR3 length equals 17 residues. Germline V gives CDR1 MDHEN, CDR2 SYDVKM. This CDR3 is CASSSPTVPLTSYEQYV. The CDR3 DNA is TGTGCCAGCAGTTCCCCGACAGTCCCTCTCACATCCTACGAGCAGTACGTC.

This rearrangement joins TRBV12-5 to TRBJ2-6; 7 bases are shared with TRBD1. CDR3 length equals 16 residues. Trimming removed 1 base from V and 2 bases from J; junction bases left unmatched: 2. Looked up from germline, CDR1 is LGHNT and CDR2 is FRNRAP. This CDR3 reads CASGLDRGPGANVLTF. The CDR3 nucleotides read TGTGCTAGTGGTTTGGACAGGGGCCCTGGGGCCAACGTCCTGACTTTC.

V gene TRBV7-9 combines with J gene TRBJ2-3; D might be TRBD2 (6 bases). This CDR3 comprises 13 residues. Trimming stripped 5 bases from V and 1 base from J, with 7 bases between. Per germline, CDR1 SEHNR and CDR2 FQNEAQ (reference sequence). This CDR3 reads CASSGGGTDTQYF. The CDR3 DNA is TGTGCCAGCAGCGGCGGGGGCACAGATACGCAGTATTTT.